This paragraph reports one TCR beta chain. This clonotype was seen a handful of times. The clone's antigen remains unknown. It has no much larger one-base neighbor in the sample; base qualities were not kept. This sample stems from a study of identical twins (dated by TCRdb to the mid-2010s). Broadly, across the study: To test whether fetal clonotypes persist, the study used deep sequencing on TCR alpha and beta repertoires from monozygotic twins, unrelated adults of various ages, and cord blood. Replicate twin experiments were performed at different times using different library preparation protocols to rule out contamination.

Relative to germline, V is 0 bases shorter and J is 4 bases shorter, with 6 bases between their ends. Including the terminal cysteine and phenylalanine, the CDR3 comprises 14 residues. The only DNA kept is the CDR3, 42 bases in frame from the first base. CDR1 and CDR2 are read off the germline V gene as SGHDN and FVKESK. Overall study outcomes, separate from this receptor: In beta out-of-frame sequences, excess twin sharing was weaker, because having fewer shared sequences lowered the signal-to-noise ratio. Zero-insertion analyses could be partly confounded by invariant T cells such as MAIT and iNKT, although diverse VJ usage argued against such confounding for most clonotypes. Recombination models systematically underestimated out-of-frame TCR alpha sharing in monozygotic twins but agreed with sharing between unrelated individuals. Compared with coincidental sharing between unrelated individuals, out-of-frame TCR alpha sequences shared between twins had an excess of sequences with low generation probability. Because the same donors could not be followed over many years, the conclusions relied on cross-sectional statistical analysis. Abundant cord blood beta clonotypes carried fewer insertions; young adult naive repertoires showed a weaker similar trend, while memory repertoires showed none.

Every donor was a healthy Caucasian. The twin cohort comprised three pairs of female monozygotic twins, all aged about 18 to 29 years. CD4+ and CD8+ T cell populations were isolated with positive isolation kits from Invitrogen. The library came from 5' RACE. Instrument on record: Illumina HiSeq 2000. Template switching added a universal primer binding site, and the final cDNA carried a unique molecular identifier that allowed TCR cDNA molecules to be counted accurately. Specific primers in the conserved constant-segment region were used to synthesize first-strand cDNA for the TCR alpha and beta chains. To control for contamination, each cDNA library was double barcoded with a SMART-Mk sample barcode plus Illumina barcodes. TruSeq adapter sequences along with Illumina sample barcodes were introduced in two successive PCR steps. The TCR alpha and beta cDNA libraries were sequenced on the Illumina HiSeq platform using custom primers. Per the authors' processing: Raw reads were processed with MiGEC to extract unique molecular identifiers, and MiXCR was used to determine CDR3 positions. Recombination models were inferred per individual with the repgenHMM and IGoR tools using an EM algorithm. Shared clonotypes were analyzed with the tcR package in R, and sharing was normalized by the product of cloneset sizes. To study raw recombination free of thymic and clonal selection effects, out-of-frame nonproductive sequences were analyzed. The public sequencing data were trimmed at Q25 with fastp and processed into clonotypes with MiXCR by TCRdb, which kept only in-frame beta chains. Rows matching on CDR3 protein sequence are summarized as one entry with the most common DNA and genes. The V and J calls follow TCRdb's processing rather than the paper's. This sample has roughly 470,000 distinct CDR3 sequences in its table, and 13% to 15% of those were observed once. The ten largest clones capture 0.8% to 1% of the sample.

The same data also contributed to another study, on yellow fever vaccine responses in identical twins. Reported in the second study: According to the authors, the vaccine-induced T cell response in identical twins seemed to be partly convergent and partly specific to each individual. The study precisely tracked vaccine-responding T cell clones in identical twins.

The specimen sequenced was CD4+ T cells sorted from blood. In this chain, TRBV14 is recombined with TRBJ2-2; the D gene lacks a confident call. This TCR came from a woman under 30 in good health. For the CDR3, the sequence is CASSQDRLTGELFF. The sequence in DNA is TGTGCCAGCAGCCAAGATCGACTCACCGGGGAGCTGTTTTTT.